This is a list of T cell receptor beta chains from one sample in a study of blood T cells in healthy people across ages. Using its own MiXCR run on the 5' RACE reads, TCRdb lists one record per CDR3 protein. The sample lists over 600,000 distinct CDR3 sequences; approximately 21% were seen once. Sequences were obtained from blood. The receptors derive from a man between 65 and 85 years old in good health. Each CDR3 is given with its conserved first and last residue. The order of the fields is D gene, clone size, V gene, J gene, CDR3 DNA, CDR3 protein. D genes are given only for firm matches. For some rows the clone size is stated as once, few or many, or as a class when expanded; others skip it.

d_call: TRBD1; clone_size: many; v_call: TRBV5-1; j_call: TRBJ1-1; cdr3_nt: TGCGCCAGCAGCCCTTCCAGACAGGGGAGAACTGAAGCTTTCTTT; cdr3_aa: CASSPSRQGRTEAFF
d_call: -; clone_size: few; v_call: TRBV6-1; j_call: TRBJ1-1; cdr3_nt: TGTGCCAGCCGTACGGGGCTGAACACTGAAGCTTTCTTT; cdr3_aa: CASRTGLNTEAFF
d_call: TRBD2; clone_size: few; v_call: TRBV5-1; j_call: TRBJ2-5; cdr3_nt: TGCGCCAGCAGCCCGACTAGCGGGAAAGAAGAGACCCAGTACTTC; cdr3_aa: CASSPTSGKEETQYF
d_call: -; clone_size: -; v_call: TRBV3-1; j_call: TRBJ2-3; cdr3_nt: TGTGCCAGCAGCCAAGATGTGGCTACCACAGATACGCAGTATTTT; cdr3_aa: CASSQDVATTDTQYF
d_call: -; clone_size: -; v_call: TRBV5-5; j_call: TRBJ2-7; cdr3_nt: TGTGCCAGCAGCCCCCCCGACGGACAGCGCGCTTTCTCCGAGCAGTACTTC; cdr3_aa: CASSPPDGQRAFSEQYF
d_call: TRBD2; clone_size: few; v_call: TRBV5-6; j_call: TRBJ2-7; cdr3_nt: TGTGCCAGCAGCCCTGTGCGCGGGAGGCCCTACGAGCAGTACTTC; cdr3_aa: CASSPVRGRPYEQYF
d_call: TRBD2; clone_size: few; v_call: TRBV6-2/TRBV6-3; j_call: TRBJ2-1; cdr3_nt: TGTGCCAGCAGAGCACAACGACTAGCGGGAGTTGAGCAGTTCTTC; cdr3_aa: CASRAQRLAGVEQFF
d_call: TRBD1; clone_size: few; v_call: TRBV6-6; j_call: TRBJ2-7; cdr3_nt: TGTGCCAGCAGTCAGGGACAGGGGAGTCTCGGGGGTCCTGCCGAGCAGTACTTC; cdr3_aa: CASSQGQGSLGGPAEQYF
d_call: -; clone_size: -; v_call: TRBV9; j_call: TRBJ2-3; cdr3_nt: TGTGCCAGCAGCGTAGGAGGTTGGGCGGATACGCAGTATTTT; cdr3_aa: CASSVGGWADTQYF
d_call: TRBD2; clone_size: -; v_call: TRBV19; j_call: TRBJ2-3; cdr3_nt: TGTGCCAGTAGTATTGGGAGGGAGGATACGCAGTATTTT; cdr3_aa: CASSIGREDTQYF
d_call: -; clone_size: -; v_call: TRBV6-5; j_call: TRBJ2-1; cdr3_nt: TGTGCCAGCCGCGGGTCTTTATACAATGAGCAGTTCTTC; cdr3_aa: CASRGSLYNEQFF
d_call: TRBD2; clone_size: -; v_call: TRBV5-1; j_call: TRBJ2-3; cdr3_nt: TGCGCCAGCAGCGAAGTAGCGGGAGGGTTGACAGATACGCAGTATTTT; cdr3_aa: CASSEVAGGLTDTQYF
d_call: -; clone_size: few; v_call: TRBV6-2/TRBV6-3; j_call: TRBJ2-7; cdr3_nt: TGTGCCAGCAGTTACACGTTAGCCCACGAGCAGTACTTC; cdr3_aa: CASSYTLAHEQYF